This record looks at one T cell receptor beta chain sequence and its context. The sample comes from a study of blood T cell repertoires in COVID-19. About the study: Some COVID-19 samples were acute and others convalescent; all came from the United States, Italy and Spain.

This CDR3 is 13 amino acids long. The germline CDR1 and CDR2 sequences are MRHNA and SNTAGT. V lost 2 bases and J lost 3, with 4 bases in between. Sequencing was performed with immunoSEQ multiplex PCR; in TCRdb, only in-frame clones are kept and a portion is missing. The data show around 450,000 clones, about 89% seen once. V and J are TRBV6-4 and TRBJ2-2; D is unresolved. The sample was peripheral blood. This TCR was recovered from a woman between 25 and 40 years old with acute or convalescent COVID-19. The CDR3 DNA is TGTGCCAGCAGTGACCCAGACACCGGGGAGCTGTTTTTT. Its protein is CASSDPDTGELFF.